Listed here are 17 T cell receptor beta chains from one sample, sequenced in a study of blood T cell repertoires in COVID-19. Only in-frame clones appear in the TCRdb table, and some are missing; sequencing was by immunoSEQ multiplex PCR. Altogether about 110,000 clones are present, approximately 78% being singletons, with the ten largest covering 7.9%. Sequences were obtained from peripheral blood. All receptors derive from a man between 65 and 79 years old with acute or convalescent COVID-19.

This clone was recorded once. The rearrangement uses TRBV5-1 and TRBJ2-2; D is uncertain. The V gene's germline CDR1 is SGHRS and CDR2 YFSETQ. The CDR3 spans 12 residues. Trimming removed 1 base at V and 7 bases at J, with 5 bases between. The CDR3 coding sequence is TGCGCCAGCAGCTTGACGGGCGGGGAGCTGTTTTTT. It specifies CASSLTGGELFF.

The V and J genes are TRBV9 and TRBJ2-1; possibly TRBD1 for D (6 bases). The germline gives CDR1 SGDLS, CDR2 YYNGEE. This CDR3 has 17 amino acids. Trimming pared 0 bases from V and 5 bases from J, leaving 18 bases between. The chain's CDR3 is CASSVGYGQGGNNEQFF. DNA for the CDR3: TGTGCCAGCAGCGTAGGTTACGGGCAAGGGGGTAACAATGAGCAGTTCTTC. The variable domain in full, completed from reference TRBV9 and TRBJ2-1, reads DSGVTQTPKHLITATGQRVTLRCSPRSGDLSVYWYQQSLDQGLQFLIQYYNGEERAKGNILERFSAQQFPDLHSELNLSSLELGDSALYFCASSVGYGQGGNNEQFFGPGTRLTVL.

The chain has TRBV7-9 and TRBJ1-1; D unclear. The V end was cut by 6 bases, the J end by 10 bases, with 18 bases between. CDR3 length: 13 residues. CDR1 is SEHNR, CDR2 FQNEAQ, per germline (reference sequence). CDR3 sequence reads: CASSTTLVEIAFF. CDR3 DNA: TGTGCCAGCAGTACGACTTTGGTGGAGATAGCTTTCTTT.

This chain joins TRBV19 and TRBJ1-2, with TRBD1 identical over 7 bases. Trimming at V came to 3 bases and at J to 5 bases, leaving 3 bases not matched to a gene. CDR3 length equals 13 residues. CDR1 is LNHDA and CDR2 is SQIVND in the germline V gene (reference sequence). CDR3 in DNA: TGTGCCAGTAGTATTGGGACAGATTATGGCTACACCTTC. It specifies CASSIGTDYGYTF.

The chain uses TRBV6-1 and TRBJ1-3; unclear D gene. The germline CDR1 and CDR2 sequences are MNHNS and SASEGT. This CDR3 has 15 amino acids. V was trimmed by 0 bases and J by 3 bases, leaving 9 bases between them. CDR3: CASSEAGRGGNTIYF. CDR3 coding DNA: TGTGCCAGCAGTGAAGCAGGACGGGGTGGAAACACCATATATTTT.

V and J are TRBV19 and TRBJ2-4; TRBD2 agrees at 9 bases. Germline CDR1 is LNHDA and CDR2 is SQIVND (reference sequence). The CDR3 runs to 15 residues. With V trimmed by 10 bases and J by 10 bases, 17 bases remained unmatched. The CDR3, as DNA: TGTGCCACAGTCGGAACGGGACTAGCTAGAGAGATTCAGTACTTC. Encoded protein: CATVGTGLAREIQYF.

V and J are TRBV11-2 and TRBJ1-1; 7 bases agree with TRBD1. The germline gives CDR1 SGHAT, CDR2 FQNNGV. The CDR3 contains 14 residues. Trimming took 3 bases from V and 5 from J; bases not matched to a gene: 6. CDR3 amino acids: CASSFRQGWTEAFF. The CDR3 bases are TGTGCCAGCAGCTTTCGACAGGGTTGGACTGAAGCTTTCTTT.

This sequence joins TRBV24-1 and TRBJ2-3; 13 positions match TRBD2. V gave up 5 bases and J gave up 6 bases; unmatched junction bases: 7. The CDR3 consists of 16 residues. Germline values: CDR1 KGHDR, CDR2 SFDVKD. The CDR3 is CATSGPTSGGADTQYF. In nucleotides, the CDR3 is TGTGCCACCAGTGGCCCTACTAGCGGGGGGGCGGATACGCAGTATTTT.

This clone was seen more than once but under ten times. The chain uses TRBV5-1 and TRBJ2-5; D gene uncertain. Germline V CDR1 and CDR2: SGHRS, YFSETQ. V shed 1 base and J shed 5 bases, with 3 bases lying between them. This CDR3 contains 11 residues. The DNA of the CDR3 is TGCGCCAGCAGCTTGTCTGAGACCCAGTACTTC. This encodes CASSLSETQYF.

This clone was counted a few times. V and J are TRBV19 and TRBJ1-1; the D is unclear. The CDR3 sequence is 12 residues long. Germline loops: CDR1 LNHDA, CDR2 SQIVND (reference sequence). The V gene lost 5 bases and the J gene lost 1 base, with 5 bases spanning the gap. The CDR3 DNA sequence: TGTGCCAGTAGTCCGCGGAACACTGAAGCTTTCTTT. Its translation: CASSPRNTEAFF.

This clone was counted only a few times. The chain combines TRBV5-1 with TRBJ1-6, with TRBD1 identical over 7 bases. The CDR3 consists of 16 residues. The V and J ends lost 1 base and 7 bases, in that order; junction bases with no gene match: 8. CDR1 is SGHRS, CDR2 YFSETQ, per germline. Here the CDR3 reads CASSLIPGQVNSPLHF. The DNA of the CDR3 is TGCGCCAGCAGCTTGATCCCAGGACAGGTGAATTCACCCCTCCACTTT.

V usage is TRBV2 and J usage is TRBJ2-7; 11 nucleotides match TRBD1. CDR3 length equals 14 residues. CDR1 and CDR2 from the germline V gene are SNHLY and FYNNEI. V dropped 8 bases and J dropped 3; count of bases not matched to a gene: 6. This CDR3 reads CASARDRGIYEQYF. The CDR3 DNA follows: TGTGCCAGCGCCCGGGACAGGGGGATCTACGAGCAGTACTTC.

The genes are TRBV9 and TRBJ1-4; D is uncertain. CDR1 and CDR2 (germline): SGDLS, YYNGEE. V lost 4 bases and J 1 base, leaving 11 bases between the germline ends. The CDR3 totals 15 residues. The CDR3 DNA reads as TGTGCCAGCAGCTCTCAACAACGAACTAATGAAAAACTGTTTTTT. Protein sequence: CASSSQQRTNEKLFF.

V is TRBV24-1 and J is TRBJ2-2; D possibly corresponds to TRBD2 (6 bases). V was pared by 3 bases and J by 4 bases, with 11 bases between. Germline V gene lookup returns CDR1 KGHDR and CDR2 SFDVKD. This CDR3 region has 15 residues. The CDR3 loop reads CATSDRERATGELFF. The CDR3 DNA is TGTGCCACCAGTGATCGGGAGCGCGCCACCGGGGAGCTGTTTTTT.

The table lists this clone with a few counts. The chain recombines TRBV4-2 with TRBJ1-6; tentatively, D is TRBD1 (5 bases). Trimming left V 1 base short and J 13 bases short, with 11 bases between. This CDR3 is built from 13 residues. In germline, CDR1 is LGHNA, CDR2 YNFKEQ. The CDR3 loop is CASSQAAGMPLHF. The CDR3 DNA reads as TGTGCCAGCAGCCAAGCGGCAGGGATGCCCCTCCACTTT.

The V gene is TRBV10-3, the J gene TRBJ1-1; D unclear. V lost 9 bases and J lost 6, with 14 bases in between. Germline V gives CDR1 ENHRY, CDR2 SYGVKD. The CDR3 is 12 residues long. The CDR3 region has the DNA TGTGCCATATCTGAGAGGATGTCTGAAGCTTTCTTT. Translation gives CAISERMSEAFF.

The chain joins TRBV2 to TRBJ2-3, with D possibly matching TRBD2 (5 bases). V lost 7 bases and J 0 bases, leaving 8 bases between the germline ends. Germline V gene sequence: CDR1 SNHLY, CDR2 FYNNEI. This CDR3 has 13 amino acids. The CDR3 loop reads CASTGLSTDTQYF. DNA for the CDR3: TGTGCCAGCACCGGACTCAGCACAGATACGCAGTATTTT. Looking up the rest from reference TRBV2 and TRBJ2-3 gives the full variable domain: EPEVTQTPSHQVTQMGQEVILRCVPISNHLYFYWYRQILGQKVEFLVSFYNNEISEKSEIFDDQFSVERPDGSNFTLKIRSTKLEDSAMYFCASTGLSTDTQYFGPGTRLTVL.